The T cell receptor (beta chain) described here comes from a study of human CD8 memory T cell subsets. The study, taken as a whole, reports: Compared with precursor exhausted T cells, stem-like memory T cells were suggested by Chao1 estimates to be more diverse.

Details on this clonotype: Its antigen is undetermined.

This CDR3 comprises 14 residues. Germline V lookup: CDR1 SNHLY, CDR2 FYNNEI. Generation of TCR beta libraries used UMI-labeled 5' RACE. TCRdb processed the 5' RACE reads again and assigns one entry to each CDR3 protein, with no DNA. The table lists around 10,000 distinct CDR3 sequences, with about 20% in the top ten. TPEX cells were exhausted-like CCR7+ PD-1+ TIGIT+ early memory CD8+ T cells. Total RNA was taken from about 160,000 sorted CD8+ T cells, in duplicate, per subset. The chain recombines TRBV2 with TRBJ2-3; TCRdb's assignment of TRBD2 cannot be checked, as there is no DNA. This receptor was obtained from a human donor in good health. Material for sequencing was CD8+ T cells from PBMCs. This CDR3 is CASFAGASTDTQYF.